Each of the 13 T cell receptor beta chains below was sequenced from the same sample in a study of identical twins. A single record per CDR3 protein comes from TCRdb applying MiXCR to the 5' RACE reads. There are hundreds of thousands of distinct CDR3 sequences in the sample; approximately 24% occur only once, and 2.9% lies in the top ten. Separately, the same data were catalogued under a study of T cells expressing NK-cell markers.

The sequenced sample was CD4+ T cells sorted from blood. The receptor source for this set is a woman under 30 in good health.

This clonotype was counted a few times. The V call is TRBV5-6, the J call TRBJ2-5, with D perhaps assigned TRBD1 or TRBD2 (5 bases each). The CDR3 totals 15 residues. The germline V gene encodes CDR1 SGHDT and CDR2 YYEEEE. Trimming cost V 2 bases and J 5 bases, with 16 bases left between them. CDR3 nucleotides: TGTGCCAGCAGCTTTCCGGGACCAGATCCGGAGACCCAGTACTTC. It codes for CASSFPGPDPETQYF.

This clonotype was recorded a few times. The chain joins TRBV5-6 to TRBJ1-4; 8 bases are a match to TRBD1. The CDR3 contains 16 residues. Per germline, CDR1 SGHDT and CDR2 YYEEEE. Losses at the gene ends were 4 bases for V and 4 bases for J; bases not matched to a gene: 9. For the CDR3, the DNA is TGTGCCAGCAGCAGAATATGGACAGGGAATAATGAAAAACTGTTTTTT. Its translation is CASSRIWTGNNEKLFF.

This clonotype was seen a few times. This chain links TRBV10-3 with TRBJ2-1; D unclear. V shed 7 bases and J shed 8 bases, with 18 bases lying between them. The germline CDR1 and CDR2 sequences are ENHRY and SYGVKD. The CDR3 consists of 14 residues. CDR3 sequence reads: CAIKRDIYDHEQFF. As DNA, the CDR3 is TGTGCCATCAAAAGAGACATCTATGACCATGAGCAGTTCTTC.

This clonotype was detected a few times. The rearrangement joins TRBV5-1 to TRBJ1-2, with D perhaps matching TRBD1 (5 bases). V was trimmed by 3 bases and J by 8 bases, leaving 17 bases between them. Germline assignment: CDR1 SGHRS and CDR2 YFSETQ. The CDR3 totals 14 residues. CDR3 in amino acids: CASSSRTSGIGYTF. Written as DNA, the CDR3 is TGCGCCAGCAGCTCGAGGACATCTGGTATAGGCTACACCTTC. The full variable domain, rest sourced from reference TRBV5-1 and TRBJ1-2, is KAGVTQTPRYLIKTRGQQVTLSCSPISGHRSVSWYQQTPGQGLQFLFEYFSETQRNKGNFPGRFSGRQFSNSRSEMNVSTLELGDSALYLCASSSRTSGIGYTFGSGTRLTVV.

This CDR3 reads CASRELAGVPGRTDTQYF. CDR3 in DNA: TGCGCCAGCAGAGAACTAGCGGGAGTGCCGGGGCGCACAGATACGCAGTATTTT. This sequence joins TRBV5-1 and TRBJ2-3; 11 positions agree with TRBD2. The length of the CDR3 is 18 residues. With V trimmed by 5 bases and J by 1 base, 12 bases remained unmatched. Looked up from germline, CDR1 is SGHRS and CDR2 is YFSETQ.

The chain links TRBV12-3 or TRBV12-4 to TRBJ2-3, with D perhaps TRBD1 or TRBD2 (5 bases each). Trimming took 4 bases from V and 10 from J, leaving 12 bases between them. This CDR3 has 12 residues. The CDR3 nucleotides are TGTGCCAGCAGTTCCCACTTGGGGGCGCAGTATTTT. Translated, it gives CASSSHLGAQYF.

V gene TRBV27 combines with J gene TRBJ2-3; 7 positions match TRBD2. In germline, CDR1 is MNHEY, CDR2 SMNVEV (reference sequence). The CDR3 extends over 15 amino acids. Germline trimming cut 4 bases from V and 4 bases from J; bases unmatched to any gene: 8. The CDR3 DNA follows: TGTGCCAGCAGTTCCCCGGGGGGTTTCGCAGATACGCAGTATTTT. As protein: CASSSPGGFADTQYF.

The chain carries TRBV2 and TRBJ1-6; no reliable D call. Germline-derived CDR1 and CDR2 are SNHLY and FYNNEI. The CDR3 consists of 13 residues. Trimming took off 7 bases at V and 5 bases at J, with 9 bases between the two ends. CDR3 loop: CASKDPDNSPLHF. The CDR3 DNA sequence: TGTGCCAGCAAGGACCCTGATAATTCACCCCTCCACTTT.

The rearrangement joins TRBV5-1 to TRBJ1-2, with unresolved D. Germline CDR1 reads SGHRS; CDR2 reads YFSETQ. Trimming pared 1 base from V and 8 bases from J, leaving 9 bases between. This CDR3 is 12 amino acids long. The DNA of the CDR3 is TGCGCCAGCAGCTTGCTGGGTGGGGGCTACACCTTC. This sequence encodes CASSLLGGGYTF.

This clonotype has only a few counts. The V gene is TRBV12-3 or TRBV12-4, the J gene TRBJ2-3; no clear D. The CDR3 extends over 13 amino acids. The V and J ends lost 6 bases and 2 bases respectively, with 9 bases between them. The CDR3 DNA reads TGTGCCAGCAGCCCTTCGGTCACAGATACGCAGTATTTT. Protein product: CASSPSVTDTQYF.

The chain employs TRBV12-3 or TRBV12-4 and TRBJ1-1, with unresolved D. V lost 4 bases and J 6 bases, leaving 12 bases between the germline ends. The CDR3 has 13 amino acids. CDR3 protein: CASSSRGRSEAFF. In DNA form, the CDR3 reads TGTGCCAGCAGTTCCCGGGGTCGGTCTGAAGCTTTCTTT.

The genes are TRBV9 and TRBJ1-5, with 7 bases that match TRBD1. CDR1 and CDR2 from the germline V gene are SGDLS and YYNGEE. Germline trimming cut 3 bases from V and 4 bases from J; bases unmatched to any gene: 1. The CDR3 spans 13 residues. For the CDR3, the DNA is TGTGCCAGCAGCGAGGGACAGAATCAGCCCCAGCATTTT. It translates to CASSEGQNQPQHF.

This chain uses TRBV6-5 with TRBJ1-5; TRBD1 matches 8 bases. The V gene end was trimmed by 1 base and the J gene end by 3 bases; junction bases not matched to a gene: 5. There are 16 residues in the CDR3. Germline V gene lookup returns CDR1 MNHEY and CDR2 SVGAGI. In nucleotides, the CDR3 is TGTGCCAGCAGTTACTTAGGACAGGGATACAATCAGCCCCAGCATTTT. Translated, it gives CASSYLGQGYNQPQHF.